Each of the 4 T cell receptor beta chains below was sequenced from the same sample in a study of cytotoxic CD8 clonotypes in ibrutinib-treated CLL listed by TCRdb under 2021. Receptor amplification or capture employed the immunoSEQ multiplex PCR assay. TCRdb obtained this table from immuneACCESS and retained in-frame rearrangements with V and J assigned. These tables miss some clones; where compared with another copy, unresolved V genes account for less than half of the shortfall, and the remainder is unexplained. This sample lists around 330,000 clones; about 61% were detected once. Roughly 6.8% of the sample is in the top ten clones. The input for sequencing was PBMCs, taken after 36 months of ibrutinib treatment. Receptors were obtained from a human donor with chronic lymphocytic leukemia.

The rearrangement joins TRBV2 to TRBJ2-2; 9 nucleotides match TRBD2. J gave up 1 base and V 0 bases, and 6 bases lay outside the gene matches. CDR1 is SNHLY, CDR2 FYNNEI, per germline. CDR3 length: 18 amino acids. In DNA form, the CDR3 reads TGTGCCAGCAGTGAAGCCACCCCAGCGGGGGGGAACACCGGGGAGCTGTTTTTT. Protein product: CASSEATPAGGNTGELFF.

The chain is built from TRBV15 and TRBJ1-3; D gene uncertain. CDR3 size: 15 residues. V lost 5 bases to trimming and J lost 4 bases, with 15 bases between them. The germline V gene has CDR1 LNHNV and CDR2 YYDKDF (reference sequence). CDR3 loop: CATSGSAAEGNTIYF. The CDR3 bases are TGTGCCACCAGCGGTTCCGCGGCAGAGGGAAACACCATATATTTT.

The DNA for the CDR3 is TGTGCCAGTAAGGGCAGGACGATGTATGGATCCACTGAAGCTTTCTTT. The encoded protein is CASKGRTMYGSTEAFF. The chain is built from TRBV19 and TRBJ1-1, with D unresolved. The V and J ends lost 7 bases and 4 bases respectively, with 22 bases between them. This CDR3 spans 16 amino acids. Germline loops: CDR1 LNHDA, CDR2 SQIVND (reference sequence).

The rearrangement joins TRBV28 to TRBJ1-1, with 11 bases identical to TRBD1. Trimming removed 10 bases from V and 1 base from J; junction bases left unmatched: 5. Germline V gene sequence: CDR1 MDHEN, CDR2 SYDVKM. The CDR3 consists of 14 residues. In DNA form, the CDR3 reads TGTGCCATTACGGGGACAGGGGGGAACACTGAAGCTTTCTTT. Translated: CAITGTGGNTEAFF.